The TCR beta chain described here comes from a study of human T cells and chemical hapten exposure. This clonotype came up a few times. Its antigen is still unknown. General study points: The number of TCRs above 1 in 1000 frequency did not change after DPC sensitization. Compared with pre-sensitization or healthy control sets, expanded TCRs clustered more.

Time point of the sample: pre-sensitization, week 0. Sample treatment: therapeutic diphenylcyclopropenone sensitization with weekly scalp DPC. Library construction involved attaching unique molecular identifiers to individual cDNA molecules, which allowed quantitative, reproducible TCR counting. TCRdb re-called the RACE reads with MiXCR, one entry per CDR3 protein. The data show roughly 380,000 distinct CDR3 sequences, less than 6.5% seen once. The CDR3 contains 13 residues. In germline, CDR1 is SEHNR, CDR2 FQNEAQ (reference sequence). V trimming: 7 bases; J trimming: 5 bases; junction bases outside the gene matches: 5.

V gene TRBV7-9 combines with J gene TRBJ2-3, with 8 bases that match TRBD2. This clonotype was sampled from a woman aged 45-65 years with alopecia areata. Some clones in this sample may be carry-over from other donors' samples. Sequencing used whole blood, obtained in connection with sensitization to the hapten diphenylcyclopropenone (DPC). The CDR3: CASIRAGEDTQYF. As DNA, the CDR3 is TGTGCCAGCATAAGAGCGGGAGAAGATACGCAGTATTTT.